A single sample gave rise to the 21 T cell receptor beta chains below, sequenced in a study of blood T cell repertoires in COVID-19. Assay: immunoSEQ multiplex PCR; the TCRdb copy retains only in-frame clones and omits some. Counted here are around 300,000 clones, roughly 88% occurring once; the ten biggest clones make up around 3%. The specimen sequenced was peripheral blood. These receptors originate from a woman aged 30 to 39 with active or convalescent COVID-19.

This clone was counted once. The J gene is TRBJ2-2, the V gene TRBV7-2; 7 bases match TRBD1. Trimming cost V 2 bases and J 1 base; bases outside gene matches: 7. The CDR3 has 17 residues. Looked up from germline, CDR1 is SGHTA and CDR2 is FQGNSA. As DNA, the CDR3 is TGTGCCAGCAGCTTAATGGGGACAGCCCTGAACACCGGGGAGCTGTTTTTT. Translating it yields CASSLMGTALNTGELFF.

The chain couples TRBV9 to TRBJ2-5; D might be TRBD2 (6 bases). Trimming took off 3 bases at V and 1 base at J, with 16 bases between the two ends. The germline V gene encodes CDR1 SGDLS and CDR2 YYNGEE. The CDR3 totals 16 residues. The CDR3 loop is CASSEFSAGFQETQYF. Written as DNA, the CDR3 is TGTGCCAGCAGCGAATTTTCGGCGGGATTCCAAGAGACCCAGTACTTC.

CDR3 residues: CASSQERNRGDTEAFF. Written as DNA, the CDR3 is TGCGCCAGCAGCCAAGAAAGGAACAGGGGCGACACTGAAGCTTTCTTT. The chain combines TRBV4-3 with TRBJ1-1; TRBD1 matches at 7 bases. After removal of 0 bases from V and 3 bases from J, the junction contained 7 bases not matched to a gene. The CDR3 is 16 residues long. Germline loops: CDR1 LGHNA, CDR2 YSLEER.

The chain couples TRBV3-1 (or the pseudogene TRBV3-2) to TRBJ2-1, with TRBD2 identical over 14 bases. Germline CDR1 reads LGHDT; CDR2 reads YNNKEL (reference sequence). CDR3 length equals 14 residues. Trimming removed 4 bases from V and 10 bases from J; junction bases left unmatched: 3. The CDR3, as DNA: TGTGCCAGCAGCCCGGGACTAGCGGGGGTGGAGCAGTTCTTC. This codes for CASSPGLAGVEQFF.

The chain links TRBV5-1 to TRBJ1-2; 7 bases line up with TRBD1. V shed 0 bases, J shed 5 bases, and the junction held 10 bases outside the gene matches. This CDR3 comprises 16 residues. CDR1 is SGHRS, CDR2 YFSETQ, per germline. CDR3 bases: TGCGCCAGCAGCTTGGGAAGGGGGCCCACCCGGTATGGCTACACCTTC. It translates to CASSLGRGPTRYGYTF. Complete variable domain (other parts from reference TRBV5-1 and TRBJ1-2): KAGVTQTPRYLIKTRGQQVTLSCSPISGHRSVSWYQQTPGQGLQFLFEYFSETQRNKGNFPGRFSGRQFSNSRSEMNVSTLELGDSALYLCASSLGRGPTRYGYTFGSGTRLTVV.

This chain links TRBV7-9 with TRBJ2-7; D uncertain. The germline V gene has CDR1 SEHNR and CDR2 FQNEAQ (reference sequence). The CDR3 loop spans 14 amino acids. V lost 5 bases to trimming and J lost 3 bases, with 14 bases between them. The CDR3 DNA reads TGTGCCAGCAGCAATGGCCGACTTCACTACGAGCAGTACTTC. It translates to CASSNGRLHYEQYF.

This chain uses TRBV5-1 with TRBJ1-1, with 8 bases fitting TRBD1. V lost 1 base, J lost 5 bases, and 1 base stayed unmatched. The CDR3 contains 13 residues. Germline loops: CDR1 SGHRS, CDR2 YFSETQ. As DNA, the CDR3 is TGCGCCAGCAGCTTGACAGGGGGGACTGAAGCTTTCTTT. It codes for CASSLTGGTEAFF. Looking up the rest from reference TRBV5-1 and TRBJ1-1 gives the full variable domain: KAGVTQTPRYLIKTRGQQVTLSCSPISGHRSVSWYQQTPGQGLQFLFEYFSETQRNKGNFPGRFSGRQFSNSRSEMNVSTLELGDSALYLCASSLTGGTEAFFGQGTRLTVV.

The V call is TRBV14, the J call TRBJ2-5; D is ambiguous. Germline values: CDR1 SGHDN, CDR2 FVKESK. The CDR3 is made up of 15 amino acids. Trimming pared 1 base from V and 2 bases from J, leaving 11 bases between. CDR3 coding DNA: TGTGCCAGCAGCCAAGGTGACAACCTACAAGAGACCCAGTACTTC. Translation: CASSQGDNLQETQYF.

In this sample, this clone turned up once. The gene calls are TRBV6-5 and TRBJ1-6, with 7 nucleotides matching TRBD1. The CDR3 is made up of 14 amino acids. The ends lost 2 bases at V and 8 bases at J; junction bases unmatched: 3. From germline, CDR1 is MNHEY and CDR2 SVGAGI. CDR3 bases: TGTGCCAGCAGTTACGGAGGGGGCCATTCACCCCTCCACTTT. Protein: CASSYGGGHSPLHF.

The V call is TRBV19, the J call TRBJ1-1; D gene uncertain. Per the germline V gene, CDR1 is LNHDA and CDR2 is SQIVND (reference sequence). V lost 1 base and J 1 base, leaving 13 bases between the germline ends. The CDR3 length is 16 residues. CDR3 nucleotides: TGTGCCAGTAGTATAGCCATGACTTTAAGGAACACTGAAGCTTTCTTT. Translated, it gives CASSIAMTLRNTEAFF.

In its sample, this clone was seen once. The chain employs TRBV6-1 and TRBJ2-3; no firm D call. Germline loops: CDR1 MNHNS, CDR2 SASEGT. V lost 2 bases and J lost 11, with 14 bases in between. This CDR3 contains 13 residues. CDR3 region: CASSEFRAAEQYF. For the CDR3, the DNA is TGTGCCAGCAGTGAATTTCGCGCCGCGGAGCAGTATTTT.

As DNA, the CDR3 is TGTGCCTCAAGGGGTGGGGACAGGGGCTTCAATGAGCAGTTCTTC. Translated, it gives CASRGGDRGFNEQFF. This chain uses TRBV10-3 with TRBJ2-1, with 10 bases that match TRBD1. CDR3 length equals 15 residues. V shed 11 bases and J 6 bases; nucleotides not matched to a gene: 13. Germline V gene data show CDR1 as ENHRY and CDR2 as SYGVKD.

The chain is built from TRBV19 and TRBJ1-1, with D possibly matching TRBD1 (5 bases). V was cut by 4 bases and J by 4 bases, with 22 bases left in between. The germline V gene encodes CDR1 LNHDA and CDR2 SQIVND (reference sequence). This CDR3 spans 17 amino acids. The CDR3 sequence: CASSSQGLGRRGTEAFF. In nucleotides, the CDR3 is TGTGCCAGTAGTAGCCAGGGCCTCGGGCGAAGGGGCACTGAAGCTTTCTTT.

V usage is TRBV6-1 and J usage is TRBJ2-7; 8 nucleotides align to TRBD1. Germline lookup yields CDR1 MNHNS and CDR2 SASEGT. CDR3 length: 14 amino acids. The ends lost 2 bases at V and 4 bases at J; junction bases unmatched: 4. In DNA, the CDR3 is TGTGCCAGCAGTGAAAGGGACAGGCTTTACGAGCAGTACTTC. Its protein product is CASSERDRLYEQYF.

The gene calls are TRBV7-2 and TRBJ2-1; the D gene is possibly TRBD2 (7 bases). In germline, CDR1 is SGHTA, CDR2 FQGNSA. V lost 5 bases, J lost 4 bases, and 12 bases lay in between. There are 14 residues in the CDR3. CDR3 loop: CASSRGGGYNEQFF. The CDR3 bases are TGTGCCAGCAGCCGGGGAGGGGGGTACAATGAGCAGTTCTTC.

CDR3 nucleotides: TGCGCCAGCAGGCCTTGGGGGACAGAGAACACTGAAGCTTTCTTT. This encodes CASRPWGTENTEAFF. The chain is built from TRBV10-2 and TRBJ1-1; 7 bases agree with TRBD1. CDR3 length: 15 residues. J gave up 1 base and V 6 bases, and 8 bases lay outside the gene matches. The V gene's germline CDR1 is WSHSY and CDR2 SAAADI.

V usage is TRBV21-1 and J usage is TRBJ2-2; the D call of TRBD1 is as the table states it, not checked on the DNA. TRBV21-1 is noted as a pseudogene. This CDR3 is 18 amino acids long. Written as DNA, the CDR3 is TGTGCCAGCAGCAAAGAGCGAAGGGGAAGGGTTGACACCGGGGAGCTGTTTTTT. Translation gives CASSKERRGRVDTGELFF.

This chain joins TRBV20-1 and TRBJ1-1, with 7 bases matching TRBD1. CDR1 and CDR2 from the germline V gene are DFQATT and SNEGSKA (reference sequence). The CDR3 spans 14 residues. The trim removed 3 bases at V and 4 bases at J, leaving 8 bases unmatched. The chain's CDR3 is CSASRGPGATEAFF. CDR3 nucleotide sequence: TGCAGTGCTAGTAGGGGGCCGGGGGCCACTGAAGCTTTCTTT.

The J gene is TRBJ2-7, the V gene TRBV9; possibly TRBD1 for D (6 bases). Germline V gene data show CDR1 as SGDLS and CDR2 as YYNGEE. The CDR3 is 15 amino acids. Trimming shortened V by 0 bases and J by 2 bases, and 12 bases separated the two germline ends. The CDR3 spells CASSVGDTLAYEQYF. The CDR3 DNA reads TGTGCCAGCAGCGTAGGGGACACCTTGGCCTACGAGCAGTACTTC.

The chain joins TRBV7-2 to TRBJ1-4, with 9 bases matching TRBD1. J lost 8 bases, V lost 4 bases, and 5 bases had no gene match. From germline, CDR1 is SGHTA and CDR2 FQGNSA. The CDR3 extends over 14 amino acids. DNA for the CDR3: TGTGCCAGCAGCTACGGACAGGGGACGGAAAAACTGTTTTTT. Translating gives CASSYGQGTEKLFF.

This clone appeared once. The rearrangement links TRBV7-9 to TRBJ2-2; 7 bases map to TRBD1. Unmatched junction bases numbered 15, after V lost 5 bases and J lost 6 bases. CDR3 length: 17 residues. Germline V CDR1 and CDR2: SEHNR, FQNEAQ (reference sequence). This CDR3 is CASSRFLLQGSAGELFF. The DNA for the CDR3 is TGTGCCAGCAGCCGCTTCCTCTTACAGGGGAGTGCCGGGGAGCTGTTTTTT. Using reference TRBV7-9 and TRBJ2-2 for the parts outside the CDR3, the full variable domain is DTGVSQNPRHKITKRGQNVTFRCDPISEHNRLYWYRQTLGQGPEFLTYFQNEAQLEKSRLLSDRFSAERPKGSFSTLEIQRTEQGDSAMYLCASSRFLLQGSAGELFFGEGSRLTVL.